The subject of this entry is one TCR beta chain. The data are from a study of blood T cell repertoires in COVID-19. About the study: The United States, Italy and Spain supplied acute and convalescent COVID-19 samples. The analysed material was cDNA or gDNA that came from T cells, B-cell-depleted T cells, or PBMCs.

The CDR3 length is 16 residues. Germline V gene sequence: CDR1 SGHDT, CDR2 YYEEEE. V dropped 1 base and J dropped 0 bases, with 13 bases sitting between them. As handled by the study authors: Amplification from reference gene primers served as the basis for estimated nucleated cell counts. TCRdb's copy holds only in-frame clones and misses some; the assay was immunoSEQ multiplex PCR. That table supplies the V and J calls and clone size; D and trimming were determined from the DNA. Of roughly 39,000 clones listed, more than 65% were seen once; the top ten hold around 25%. The sequencing sample was made of peripheral blood. This TCR was recovered from a man between 70 and 80 years old with acute or convalescent COVID-19. V and J are TRBV5-6 and TRBJ1-1; the D is unclear. The CDR3 protein is CASSLYRETMNTEAFF. CDR3 sequence (DNA): TGTGCCAGCAGCTTGTATAGGGAGACTATGAACACTGAAGCTTTCTTT.